A single sample is the source of the 28 T cell receptor beta chains below, sequenced in a study of response to subunit inactivated influenza vaccine. From the RT-PCR reads, TCRdb called clonotypes with MiXCR, one entry per CDR3 protein. The sample has 500,000 to 550,000 distinct CDR3 sequences, under 25% seen once; the top ten hold 2.5% to 3.5%. The sample also formed part of further work on T cells expressing NK-cell markers. Per that study: Production of TCR beta cDNA relied on 5'RACE template switching with UMIs.

Sequenced material: CD4+ T cells sorted from PBMCs, taken roughly 12 days after vaccination. The source is a man in his fifties or sixties who received an inactivated influenza vaccine.

The table lists this clonotype with a few counts. The chain links TRBV5-6 to TRBJ2-3; 9 bases are a match to TRBD1. The germline V gene has CDR1 SGHDT and CDR2 YYEEEE. After removal of 5 bases from V and 4 bases from J, the junction contained 8 bases not matched to a gene. The CDR3 is 15 residues long. The DNA of the CDR3 is TGTGCCAGCAGATTAGGGACAGGGATAGCAGATACGCAGTATTTT. It codes for CASRLGTGIADTQYF. The whole variable domain, remainder taken from reference TRBV5-6 and TRBJ2-3, is DAGVTQSPTHLIKTRGQQVTLRCSPKSGHDTVSWYQQALGQGPQFIFQYYEEEERQRGNFPDRFSGHQFPNYSSELNVNALLLGDSALYLCASRLGTGIADTQYFGPGTRLTVL.

The chain couples TRBV12-3 or TRBV12-4 to TRBJ2-2, with 9 bases identical to TRBD1. The V gene end was trimmed by 3 bases and the J gene end by 1 base; junction bases not matched to a gene: 6. The CDR3 consists of 17 residues. CDR3 in amino acids: CASSFTGGGWNTGELFF. For the CDR3, the DNA is TGTGCCAGCAGTTTCACAGGGGGCGGGTGGAACACCGGGGAGCTGTTTTTT.

This clonotype was picked up a small number of times. This rearrangement joins TRBV2 to TRBJ2-2, with 8 bases matching TRBD1. V dropped 8 bases and J dropped 3; count of bases not matched to a gene: 5. The CDR3 is made up of 14 amino acids. Germline V gene data show CDR1 as SNHLY and CDR2 as FYNNEI. In DNA form, the CDR3 reads TGTGCCAGCCATACAGGGGGTTACACCGGGGAGCTGTTTTTT. Its protein product is CASHTGGYTGELFF.

The rearrangement joins TRBV5-1 to TRBJ2-1; the match to TRBD1 covers 10 bases. Germline-derived CDR1 and CDR2 are SGHRS and YFSETQ. Trimming removed 4 bases from V and 8 bases from J; junction bases left unmatched: 6. The length of the CDR3 is 14 residues. In DNA form, the CDR3 reads TGCGCCAGCAGCCAAGGGACAGGGGTAGATGAGCAGTTCTTC. It is translated as CASSQGTGVDEQFF.

The rearrangement joins TRBV3-1 to TRBJ2-7, with 7 nucleotides matching TRBD2. CDR1 LGHDT and CDR2 YNNKEL come from the germline V gene (reference sequence). Germline trimming cut 6 bases from V and 1 base from J; bases unmatched to any gene: 6. The CDR3 runs 14 residues. As DNA, the CDR3 is TGTGCCAGCAGGCTTTCTAGCGGATCCTACGAGCAGTACTTC. This translates into CASRLSSGSYEQYF.

There are a few counts of this clonotype. This chain uses TRBV7-9 with TRBJ1-6; D is unclear. In germline, CDR1 is SEHNR, CDR2 FQNEAQ (reference sequence). V was trimmed by 0 bases and J by 9 bases, leaving 9 bases between them. This CDR3 has 14 amino acids. CDR3 DNA: TGTGCCAGCAGCTTAGCCCAGGTGGCTTCACCCCTCCACTTT. This encodes CASSLAQVASPLHF.

In its sample, this clonotype was seen many times. CDR3 sequence reads: CASRYRGNTEAFF. In nucleotides, the CDR3 is TGTGCCAGCAGATACAGGGGTAACACTGAAGCTTTCTTT. This sequence joins TRBV28 and TRBJ1-1, with 7 bases matching TRBD1. Germline assignment: CDR1 MDHEN and CDR2 SYDVKM. This CDR3 contains 13 residues. The ends lost 6 bases at V and 2 bases at J; junction bases unmatched: 3.

The sample holds many counts of this clonotype. The chain uses TRBV10-3 and TRBJ2-5; D is possibly TRBD2 (5 bases). Per the germline V gene, CDR1 is ENHRY and CDR2 is SYGVKD. Deletions cut 0 bases from V and 2 bases from J, with 7 bases between. The CDR3 is made up of 14 amino acids. CDR3 DNA: TGTGCCATCAGTGAGTCCGGGGTTCAAGAGACCCAGTACTTC. This translates into CAISESGVQETQYF.

This clonotype turned up a few times. The rearrangement links TRBV9 to TRBJ2-7; TRBD2 might be the D (7 bases). V was pared by 3 bases and J by 6 bases, with 19 bases between. Germline CDR1 reads SGDLS; CDR2 reads YYNGEE. The CDR3 totals 15 residues. The CDR3 nucleotides are TGTGCCAGCAGCGCTAGCGGACAGTCCCTTAGCGAGCAGTACTTC. Its protein product is CASSASGQSLSEQYF.

The table lists this clonotype with a few counts. The chain couples TRBV7-2 to TRBJ2-7, with D perhaps matching TRBD1 or TRBD2 (5 bases each). CDR1 is SGHTA, CDR2 FQGNSA, per germline. This CDR3 spans 13 amino acids. Trimming took off 4 bases at V and 7 bases at J, with 14 bases between the two ends. The CDR3: CASSSGPAGEQYF. CDR3 bases: TGTGCCAGCAGCTCGGGACCGGCGGGTGAGCAGTACTTC.

V and J are TRBV12-3 or TRBV12-4 and TRBJ2-2, with D perhaps TRBD1 (6 bases). This CDR3 is built from 15 residues. Trimming cost V 3 bases and J 2 bases, with 10 bases left between them. The CDR3 sequence is CASSFGTLNTGELFF. In DNA form, the CDR3 reads TGTGCCAGCAGTTTTGGGACACTTAACACCGGGGAGCTGTTTTTT.

This clonotype was seen a handful of times. V is TRBV5-1 and J is TRBJ2-1; 12 bases match TRBD2. V trimming: 4 bases; J trimming: 8 bases; junction bases outside the gene matches: 10. The CDR3 contains 16 residues. Germline V gene sequence: CDR1 SGHRS, CDR2 YFSETQ. The CDR3 nucleotides read TGCGCCAGCAGCGCTTCTAGCGGGGGGGCCGGGGATGAGCAGTTCTTC. Encoded protein: CASSASSGGAGDEQFF.

This clonotype showed up just a few times. The chain links TRBV5-5 to TRBJ2-7; 7 bases fit TRBD1. This CDR3 is 14 amino acids long. Germline V gives CDR1 SGHKS, CDR2 YYEKEE (reference sequence). V lost 3 bases, J lost 2 bases, and 5 bases stayed unmatched. The CDR3 spells CASSSVGTAYEQYF. CDR3 sequence (DNA): TGTGCCAGCAGCTCCGTGGGGACAGCCTACGAGCAGTACTTC.

This clonotype came up a few times. The rearrangement links TRBV29-1 to TRBJ2-7; maybe TRBD1 (5 bases). V was clipped by 5 bases and J by 2 bases, with 16 bases between them. Looked up from germline, CDR1 is SQVTM and CDR2 is ANQGSEA. The CDR3 has 14 residues. The CDR3 here is CSVLRQGLPYEQYF. The CDR3 DNA follows: TGCAGCGTTCTTCGGCAGGGCTTACCCTACGAGCAGTACTTC.

V gene TRBV7-9 combines with J gene TRBJ2-7, with a possible D match to TRBD1 (6 bases). CDR1 is SEHNR, CDR2 FQNEAQ, per germline (reference sequence). This CDR3 is 14 amino acids long. The ends were cut back, 5 bases at V and 2 bases at J, with 13 bases in the middle. The CDR3 DNA reads as TGTGCCAGCAGCCCACACACAGGGACCTACGAGCAGTACTTC. This translates into CASSPHTGTYEQYF.

The chain uses TRBV2 and TRBJ1-2; 9 bases align to TRBD1. V was pared by 1 base and J by 4 bases, with 4 bases of the junction left unmatched. The germline gives CDR1 SNHLY, CDR2 FYNNEI. The CDR3 consists of 15 residues. The CDR3 region is CASSEGTGAIYGYTF. CDR3 DNA sequence: TGTGCCAGCAGTGAAGGGACAGGGGCAATCTATGGCTACACCTTC. Using reference TRBV2 and TRBJ1-2 for the parts outside the CDR3, the full variable domain is EPEVTQTPSHQVTQMGQEVILRCVPISNHLYFYWYRQILGQKVEFLVSFYNNEISEKSEIFDDQFSVERPDGSNFTLKIRSTKLEDSAMYFCASSEGTGAIYGYTFGSGTRLTVV.

There are a few counts of this clonotype. The V gene is TRBV10-3, the J gene TRBJ1-4; D ambiguous. In germline, CDR1 is ENHRY, CDR2 SYGVKD. The CDR3 consists of 13 residues. V shed 6 bases and J shed 0 bases, with 5 bases lying between them. CDR3 amino acids: CAISEATNEKLFF. The CDR3 DNA is TGTGCCATCAGCGAAGCAACTAATGAAAAACTGTTTTTT.

V is TRBV11-3 and J is TRBJ2-5; TRBD1 might be the D (6 bases). The germline V and J ends were trimmed by 4 bases and 3 bases, with 15 bases remaining between them. Looked up from germline, CDR1 is SGHNT and CDR2 is YENEEA. The CDR3 length is 15 residues. CDR3 protein: CASSSGAGQKETQYF. For the CDR3, the DNA is TGTGCCAGCAGCTCCGGAGCCGGACAGAAAGAGACCCAGTACTTC.

This clonotype was counted a few times. The V and J genes are TRBV13 and TRBJ2-5; possibly TRBD2 for D (5 bases). The V end was cut by 0 bases, the J end by 5 bases, with 19 bases between. CDR3 size: 17 residues. Germline CDR1 is PRHDT and CDR2 is FYEKMQ (reference sequence). In nucleotides, the CDR3 is TGTGCCAGCAGCTTAGGCTTATTAGAAGGAGGTGATGAGACCCAGTACTTC. Translated, it gives CASSLGLLEGGDETQYF.

This clonotype was counted only a few times. The gene calls are TRBV20-1 and TRBJ2-1, with TRBD2 matching over 9 bases. Germline V lookup: CDR1 DFQATT, CDR2 SNEGSKA (reference sequence). V lost 0 bases to trimming and J lost 8 bases; unmatched junction nucleotides: 5. This CDR3 contains 14 residues. The CDR3 DNA sequence: TGCAGTGCTAGAGAGCGGCTAGCGGGATATGAGCAGTTCTTC. This translates into CSARERLAGYEQFF.

A few counts support this clonotype. The chain recombines TRBV7-2 with TRBJ2-7; D may be TRBD1 (6 bases). Trimming stripped 5 bases from V and 2 bases from J, with 16 bases between. This CDR3 has 15 amino acids. Germline values: CDR1 SGHTA, CDR2 FQGNSA. CDR3 bases: TGTGCCAGCAGCCCTTGGACAGAGGGGGCCTACGAGCAGTACTTC. It codes for CASSPWTEGAYEQYF.

Ten or more counts support this clonotype. The gene calls are TRBV12-3 or TRBV12-4 and TRBJ1-1, with a weak D call TRBD1 (6 bases). CDR3 length equals 14 residues. V was cut by 3 bases and J by 0 bases, with 8 bases left in between. As DNA, the CDR3 is TGTGCCAGCAGTTTCCAGGGGATGAACACTGAAGCTTTCTTT. This gives the protein CASSFQGMNTEAFF.

The V call is TRBV9, the J call TRBJ2-7; 9 bases agree with TRBD1. Germline loops: CDR1 SGDLS, CDR2 YYNGEE. This CDR3 spans 15 amino acids. The J segment lost 3 bases and the V segment lost 3 bases, leaving 7 bases of the junction unmatched. The CDR3 is CASSADRGDYYEQYF. Written as DNA, the CDR3 is TGTGCCAGCAGCGCAGACAGGGGGGACTACTACGAGCAGTACTTC.

This clonotype was counted only a few times. This rearrangement joins TRBV20-1 to TRBJ1-4, with D maybe TRBD1 (6 bases). Trimming removed 1 base at V and 8 bases at J, with 8 bases between. Germline lookup yields CDR1 DFQATT and CDR2 SNEGSKA (reference sequence). The CDR3 has 12 residues. CDR3 protein: CSARGQAEKLFF. DNA of the CDR3: TGCAGTGCTAGAGGACAGGCCGAAAAACTGTTTTTT.

The V and J genes are TRBV5-5 and TRBJ1-2; 9 bases match TRBD1. The CDR3 runs 13 residues. V lost 3 bases to trimming and J lost 6 bases; unmatched junction nucleotides: 3. Germline V gene sequence: CDR1 SGHKS, CDR2 YYEKEE (reference sequence). The CDR3 loop reads CASSWRQGDGYTF. The CDR3 DNA sequence: TGTGCCAGCAGCTGGAGACAGGGGGATGGCTACACCTTC.

This clonotype was detected only a few times. The chain carries TRBV5-5 and TRBJ1-2; D unresolved. The germline V gene encodes CDR1 SGHKS and CDR2 YYEKEE (reference sequence). The CDR3 extends over 13 amino acids. Trimming removed 4 bases at V and 4 bases at J, with 11 bases between. The CDR3 DNA follows: TGTGCCAGCAGCATTCACGGACTCTATGGCTACACCTTC. Its translation is CASSIHGLYGYTF.

The chain carries TRBV24-1 and TRBJ2-1; 10 bases align to TRBD2. The junction had 10 bases not matched to a gene; V was cut back by 4 bases and J by 5 bases. The CDR3 spans 17 residues. Looked up from germline, CDR1 is KGHDR and CDR2 is SFDVKD. CDR3: CATSERGLAVRNNEQFF. In nucleotides, the CDR3 is TGTGCCACCAGTGAGCGTGGACTAGCGGTCAGAAACAATGAGCAGTTCTTC.

There are a few counts of this clonotype. J is TRBJ2-3 and V is TRBV11-3, with 9 bases fitting TRBD1. The CDR3 spans 14 residues. Germline V gene data show CDR1 as SGHNT and CDR2 as YENEEA. V trimming: 4 bases; J trimming: 2 bases; junction bases outside the gene matches: 1. In DNA form, the CDR3 reads TGTGCCAGCAGCTCACAGGGGGCCACAGATACGCAGTATTTT. Translated, it gives CASSSQGATDTQYF.